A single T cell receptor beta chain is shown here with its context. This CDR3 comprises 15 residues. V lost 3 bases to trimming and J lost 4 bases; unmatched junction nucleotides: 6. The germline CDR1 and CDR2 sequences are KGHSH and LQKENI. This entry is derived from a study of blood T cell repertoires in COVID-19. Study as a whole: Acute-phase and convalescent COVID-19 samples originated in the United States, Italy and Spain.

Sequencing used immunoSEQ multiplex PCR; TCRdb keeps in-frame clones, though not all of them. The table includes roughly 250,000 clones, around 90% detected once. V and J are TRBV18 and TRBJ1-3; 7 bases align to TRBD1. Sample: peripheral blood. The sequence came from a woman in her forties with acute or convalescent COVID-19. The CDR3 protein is CASSPVTGSGNTIYF. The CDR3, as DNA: TGTGCCAGCTCACCCGTGACAGGGTCCGGAAACACCATATATTTT.